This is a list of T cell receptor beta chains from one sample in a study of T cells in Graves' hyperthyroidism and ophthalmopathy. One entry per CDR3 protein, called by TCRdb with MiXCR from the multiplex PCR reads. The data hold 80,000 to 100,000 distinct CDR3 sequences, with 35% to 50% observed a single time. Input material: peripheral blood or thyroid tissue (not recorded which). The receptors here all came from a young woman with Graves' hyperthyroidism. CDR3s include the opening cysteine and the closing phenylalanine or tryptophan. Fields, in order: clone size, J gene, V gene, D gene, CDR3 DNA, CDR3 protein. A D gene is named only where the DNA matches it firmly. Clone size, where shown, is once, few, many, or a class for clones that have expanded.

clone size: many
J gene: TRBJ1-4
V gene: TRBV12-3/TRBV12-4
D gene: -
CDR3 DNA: TGTGCCAGCAGTTCCGACAGCCCGCCAGGCAAACTGTTTTTT
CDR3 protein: CASSSDSPPGKLFF

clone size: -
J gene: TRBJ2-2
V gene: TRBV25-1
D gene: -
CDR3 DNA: TGTGCCAGCAGTGAATGGGGGGAGCTGTTTTTT
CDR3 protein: CASSEWGELFF

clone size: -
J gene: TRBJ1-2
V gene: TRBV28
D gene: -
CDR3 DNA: TGTGCCAGCAGTTTAGTTGGCTCCCTGCGATATGGCTACACCTTC
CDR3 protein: CASSLVGSLRYGYTF

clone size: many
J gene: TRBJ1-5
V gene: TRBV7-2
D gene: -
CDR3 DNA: TGTGCCAGCAGCTTTGGGGCATCACTTAGCAATCAGCCCCAGCATTTT
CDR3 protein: CASSFGASLSNQPQHF

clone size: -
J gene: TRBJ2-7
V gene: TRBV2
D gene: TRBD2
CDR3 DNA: TGTGCCAGCAGATCTAGTAGCGGGAGTGCCTACGAGCAGTACTTC
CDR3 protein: CASRSSSGSAYEQYF

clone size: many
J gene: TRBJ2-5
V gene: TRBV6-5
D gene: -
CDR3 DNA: TGTGCCAGCAGCCCACAGGGTATCCAAGAGACCCAGTACTTC
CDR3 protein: CASSPQGIQETQYF

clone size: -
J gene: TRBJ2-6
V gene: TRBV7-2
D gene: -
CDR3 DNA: TGTGGCAGCAGCTTAGCGGCTGGGGCCAACGCCCTGGCTTTC
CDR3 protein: CGSSLAAGANALAF

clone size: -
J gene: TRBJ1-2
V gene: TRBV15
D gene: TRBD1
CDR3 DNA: TGTGCCACCAGCAGTCGGACAGGGGACTACTATGGCTACACCTTC
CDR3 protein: CATSSRTGDYYGYTF

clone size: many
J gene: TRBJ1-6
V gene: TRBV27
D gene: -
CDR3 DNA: TGTGCCAGCAGTTTTGGGGCAGGAGGGCAGTCACCCCTCCACTTT
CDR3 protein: CASSFGAGGQSPLHF

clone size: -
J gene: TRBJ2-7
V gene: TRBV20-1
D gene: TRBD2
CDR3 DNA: TGCAGTGCTAGCCTATTACTAGCGGGGTCCTACGAGCAGTACTTC
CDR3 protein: CSASLLLAGSYEQYF

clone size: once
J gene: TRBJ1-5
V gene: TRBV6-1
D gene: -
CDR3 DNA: TGTGCCAGCAGATTTAGGGGCCAAGAGACCCAGCATTTT
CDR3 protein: CASRFRGQETQHF

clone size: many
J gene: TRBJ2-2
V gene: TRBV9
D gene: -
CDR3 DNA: TGTGCCAGCTCCCCGAGGGCGGACACCGGGGAGCTGTTTTTT
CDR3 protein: CASSPRADTGELFF

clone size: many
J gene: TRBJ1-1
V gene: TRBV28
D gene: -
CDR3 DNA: TGTGCCAGCAGTTTGACCCCAGGAAGTCTTGAAGCTTTCTTT
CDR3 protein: CASSLTPGSLEAFF

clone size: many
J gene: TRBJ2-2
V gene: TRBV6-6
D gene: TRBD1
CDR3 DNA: TGTGCCAGCAAAGACCCGGGACAGATAACCGGGGAGCTGTTTTTT
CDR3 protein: CASKDPGQITGELFF

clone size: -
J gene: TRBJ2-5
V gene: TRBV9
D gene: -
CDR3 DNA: TGTGCCAGCAGCCAATGGGGGGAGACCCAGTACTTC
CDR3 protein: CASSQWGETQYF

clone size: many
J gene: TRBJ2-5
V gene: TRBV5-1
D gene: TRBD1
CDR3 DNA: TGCGCCAGCAGCTACAGGACAGGGGCCCCCCAAGAGACCCAGTACTTC
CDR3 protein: CASSYRTGAPQETQYF

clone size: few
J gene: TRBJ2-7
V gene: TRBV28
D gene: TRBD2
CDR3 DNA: TGTGCCAGCAGTTTATGGGGGGAGGGCCGGATCGAGCAGTACTTC
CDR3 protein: CASSLWGEGRIEQYF

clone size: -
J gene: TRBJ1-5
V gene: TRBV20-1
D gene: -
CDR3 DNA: TGCAGTGCAAACAGGGTACATAGCAATCAGCCCCAGCATTTT
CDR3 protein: CSANRVHSNQPQHF

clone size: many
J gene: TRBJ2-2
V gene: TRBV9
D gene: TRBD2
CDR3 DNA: TGTGCCAGCAGCAGAAGTGGACTAGCGGACACCGGGGAGCTGTTTTTT
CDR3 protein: CASSRSGLADTGELFF

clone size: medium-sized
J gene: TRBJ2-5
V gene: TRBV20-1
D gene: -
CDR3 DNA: TGCAGTGGTCAGCACCAAGAGACCCAGTACTTC
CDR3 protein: CSGQHQETQYF

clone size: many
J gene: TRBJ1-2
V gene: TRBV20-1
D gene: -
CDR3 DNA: TGCAGTGCTAGAGATTGGGGGAGACTTCGCTATGGCTACACCTTC
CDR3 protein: CSARDWGRLRYGYTF

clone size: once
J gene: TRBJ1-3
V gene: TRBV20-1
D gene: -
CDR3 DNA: TGCAGTGCTAGTAGCGCAGAGTTACGGGGAAACACCATATATTTT
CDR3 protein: CSASSAELRGNTIYF

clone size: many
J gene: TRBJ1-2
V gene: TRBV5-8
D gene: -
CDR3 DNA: TGTGCCAGCAGCTTGACTCTCTACTATGGCTACACCTTC
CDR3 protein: CASSLTLYYGYTF

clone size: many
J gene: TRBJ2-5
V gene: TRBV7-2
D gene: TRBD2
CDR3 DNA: TGTGCCAGCAGCTTAGGAGGCCTAGCGGGAGAGGGGGAGACCCAGTACTTC
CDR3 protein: CASSLGGLAGEGETQYF

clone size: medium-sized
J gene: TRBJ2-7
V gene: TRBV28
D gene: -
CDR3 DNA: TGTGCCAGCAGCCCCGGGCGTGAGCAGTACTTC
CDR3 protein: CASSPGREQYF

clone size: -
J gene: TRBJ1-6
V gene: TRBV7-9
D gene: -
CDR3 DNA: TGTGCCAGCAGCTTAATGGGGGGAAGGGGTCCATCCCTCCACTTT
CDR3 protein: CASSLMGGRGPSLHF

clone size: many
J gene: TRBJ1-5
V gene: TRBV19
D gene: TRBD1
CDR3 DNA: TGTGCCAGTAGTATAACGGACAGGGGGGATCAGCCCCAGCATTTT
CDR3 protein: CASSITDRGDQPQHF

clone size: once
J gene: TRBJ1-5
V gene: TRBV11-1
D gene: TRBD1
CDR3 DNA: TGTGCCAGCAGCTCCCAGGGGGCCCAGGAGACCCAGCATTTT
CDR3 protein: CASSSQGAQETQHF

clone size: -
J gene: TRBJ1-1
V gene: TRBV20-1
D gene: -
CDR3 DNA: TGCAGTGCTAGTAGGGGTGCTTACACTGAAGCTTTCTTT
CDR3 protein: CSASRGAYTEAFF

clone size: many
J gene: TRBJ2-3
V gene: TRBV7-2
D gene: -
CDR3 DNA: TGTGCCAGCAGCTTAGATGTTGGCAGAACAGATACGCAGTATTTT
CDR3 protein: CASSLDVGRTDTQYF

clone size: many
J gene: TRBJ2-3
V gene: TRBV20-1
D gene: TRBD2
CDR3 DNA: TGCAGTGCTAGGGGACTAGCGGGAGAGGCAGATACGCAGTATTTT
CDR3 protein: CSARGLAGEADTQYF

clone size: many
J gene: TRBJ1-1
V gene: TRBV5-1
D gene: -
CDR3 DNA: TGCGCCAGCAGCTTAATAGGGTTGGGAACTGAAGCTTTCTTT
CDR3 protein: CASSLIGLGTEAFF

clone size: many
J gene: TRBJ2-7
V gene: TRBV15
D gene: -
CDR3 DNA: TGTGCCACCAGCAGAGTACAGCACAGTGACGAGCAGTACTTC
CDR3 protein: CATSRVQHSDEQYF

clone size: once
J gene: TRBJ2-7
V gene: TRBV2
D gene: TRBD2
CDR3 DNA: TGTGCCAGCAGACCTAGTAGCGGGAGTGTGTACGATCAGTACTTC
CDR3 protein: CASRPSSGSVYDQYF

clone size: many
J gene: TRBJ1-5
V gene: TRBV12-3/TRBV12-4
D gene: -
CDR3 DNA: TGTGCCAGCAGTTTCCACGGACAGCTCAATCAGCCCCAGCATTTT
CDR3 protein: CASSFHGQLNQPQHF

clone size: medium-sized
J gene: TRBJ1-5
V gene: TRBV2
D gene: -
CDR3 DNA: TGTGCCAGCAGCAAACAGGTTGACAATTATCAGCCCCAGCATTTT
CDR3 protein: CASSKQVDNYQPQHF

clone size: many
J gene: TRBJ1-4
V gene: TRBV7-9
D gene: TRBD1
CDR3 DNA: TGTGCCAGCAGCCATACGGACAGGGGCTTCGTTGTAACTAATGAAAAACTGTTTTTT
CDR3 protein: CASSHTDRGFVVTNEKLFF

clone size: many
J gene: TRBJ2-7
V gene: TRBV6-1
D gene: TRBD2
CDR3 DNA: TGTGCCAGCAGAGCAGCGGGAGGGACCTACGAGCAGTACTTC
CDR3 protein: CASRAAGGTYEQYF

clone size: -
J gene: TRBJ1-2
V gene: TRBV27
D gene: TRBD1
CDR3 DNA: TGTGCCAGCAGTTTCGCCAGGGGGGACGGCTACACCTTC
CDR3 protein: CASSFARGDGYTF

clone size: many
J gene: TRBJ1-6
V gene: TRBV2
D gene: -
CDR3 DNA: TGTGCCAGCAGTGACGGTGCTGGGGGGTATAATTCACCCCTCCACTTT
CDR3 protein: CASSDGAGGYNSPLHF

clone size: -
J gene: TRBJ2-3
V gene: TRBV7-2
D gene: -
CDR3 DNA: TGCTCCAGCAGCCGCGCGACCACAGATACGCAGTATTTT
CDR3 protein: CSSSRATTDTQYF

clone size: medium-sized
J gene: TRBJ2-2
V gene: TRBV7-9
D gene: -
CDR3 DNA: TGTGCCAGCAGCTCCACAGGGTTCGCCGGGGAGCTGTTTTTT
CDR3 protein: CASSSTGFAGELFF

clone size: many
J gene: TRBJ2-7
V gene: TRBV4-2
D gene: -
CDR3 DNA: TGTGCCAGCAGCCAGGAGGACCGCTCCTACGAGCAGTACTTC
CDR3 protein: CASSQEDRSYEQYF

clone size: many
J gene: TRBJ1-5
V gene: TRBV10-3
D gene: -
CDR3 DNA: TGTGCCATCACTCCCGAACAGTCTAATCAGCCCCAGCATTTT
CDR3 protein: CAITPEQSNQPQHF

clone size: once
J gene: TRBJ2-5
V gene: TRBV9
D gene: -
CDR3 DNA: TGTGCCAGCAGCGTAGTTTCGGGAGTCTGGGAGACCCAGTACTTC
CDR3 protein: CASSVVSGVWETQYF

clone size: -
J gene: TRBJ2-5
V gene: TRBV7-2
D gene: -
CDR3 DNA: TGTGCCAGCAGCCACTTGAGGACCCAGTACTTC
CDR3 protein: CASSHLRTQYF